The next 8 T cell receptor beta chains were all read from a single sample in a study of T-cell reconstitution after alpha-beta-depleted transplantation in children. For TCRbeta, the library was prepared with unique molecular identifiers. MiXCR was run by TCRdb on the PCR reads, yielding one entry per CDR3 protein. The sample lists around 200,000 distinct CDR3 sequences, roughly 6.8% occurring once. The sample consisted of PBMCs from the stem cell graft donor, taken from the stem cell graft. Receptors originate from a human donor who donated a stem cell graft to a child with Wiskott-Aldrich syndrome.

This clonotype appeared once. A much larger clone differs from this one at a single base, so this may be a read error. The V call is TRBV7-9, the J call TRBJ2-2, with TRBD1 matching over 7 bases. This CDR3 is 14 amino acids long. The germline gives CDR1 SEHNR, CDR2 FQNEAQ (reference sequence). The CDR3, as DNA: TGTTCCAGCACCCGGGGACAGACCACCGGGGAGCTGTTTTTT. It translates to CSSTRGQTTGELFF.

Only a few counts were recorded for this clonotype. The CDR3: CSATQGVRDIQYF. The CDR3 coding sequence is TGCAGTGCTACTCAGGGGGTGAGGGACATTCAGTACTTC. The gene calls are TRBV20-1 and TRBJ2-4; 7 bases map to TRBD1. Germline V lookup: CDR1 DFQATT, CDR2 SNEGSKA (reference sequence). The CDR3 length is 13 residues. Trimming at V came to 4 bases and at J to 8 bases, leaving 8 bases not matched to a gene.

This clonotype has a count of ten or more. The chain recombines TRBV24-1 with TRBJ2-3; D is possibly TRBD1 (5 bases). The V gene lost 0 bases and the J gene lost 0 bases, with 12 bases spanning the gap. Germline CDR1 and CDR2: KGHDR and SFDVKD. The CDR3 is 17 residues long. The CDR3 sequence is CATSDLQGGRSTDTQYF. Written as DNA, the CDR3 is TGTGCCACCAGTGATTTGCAGGGCGGCCGAAGCACAGATACGCAGTATTTT.

This clonotype was detected ten times or more. This chain links TRBV30 with TRBJ1-6; D remains ambiguous. The CDR3 runs 12 residues. Between the trimmed V and J ends, which lost 4 bases and 4 bases, there was a span of 5 bases. From germline, CDR1 is GTSNPN and CDR2 SVGIG (reference sequence). The CDR3 DNA reads as TGTGCCTGGAATGCGTATAATTCACCCCTCCACTTT. Translation: CAWNAYNSPLHF.

This clonotype was counted many times. The chain joins TRBV12-3 or TRBV12-4 to TRBJ1-1, with D possibly being TRBD1 (5 bases). The CDR3 has 14 amino acids. V lost 3 bases, J lost 1 base, and 9 bases lay in between. CDR3 in DNA: TGTGCCAGCAGTTTGAGACAGCAGAACACTGAAGCTTTCTTT. Its translation is CASSLRQQNTEAFF.

With respect to this clonotype: A read error is possible here, since a much larger clone lies one base away. The V gene is TRBV28, the J gene TRBJ2-2, with 8 bases aligning to TRBD1. V lost 5 bases to trimming and J lost 5 bases; unmatched junction nucleotides: 10. In germline, CDR1 is MDHEN, CDR2 SYDVKM. The CDR3 length is 16 residues. The CDR3 DNA sequence: TGTGCCAGCAGTAACCGACCGGGACAGGTGACCGGGGAGCTGTTTTTT. Translated: CASSNRPGQVTGELFF.

This clonotype was detected ten times or more. The chain employs TRBV6-1 and TRBJ2-2; D possibly corresponds to TRBD1 (8 bases). The CDR3 sequence is 16 residues long. V lost 4 bases and J lost 3, with 15 bases in between. Germline V gene sequence: CDR1 MNHNS, CDR2 SASEGT. CDR3 nucleotides: TGTGCCAGCAGTGTGGACAGGGCGGGGGACACCGGGGAGCTGTTTTTT. Translating it yields CASSVDRAGDTGELFF.

V usage is TRBV20-1 and J usage is TRBJ1-4; D remains unclear. V was trimmed by 6 bases and J by 7 bases, leaving 18 bases between them. This CDR3 comprises 14 residues. Germline assignment: CDR1 DFQATT and CDR2 SNEGSKA (reference sequence). The CDR3 nucleotides read TGCAGTGCCGAAATAATGACAAGTGGTGAAAAACTGTTTTTT. Its protein is CSAEIMTSGEKLFF.